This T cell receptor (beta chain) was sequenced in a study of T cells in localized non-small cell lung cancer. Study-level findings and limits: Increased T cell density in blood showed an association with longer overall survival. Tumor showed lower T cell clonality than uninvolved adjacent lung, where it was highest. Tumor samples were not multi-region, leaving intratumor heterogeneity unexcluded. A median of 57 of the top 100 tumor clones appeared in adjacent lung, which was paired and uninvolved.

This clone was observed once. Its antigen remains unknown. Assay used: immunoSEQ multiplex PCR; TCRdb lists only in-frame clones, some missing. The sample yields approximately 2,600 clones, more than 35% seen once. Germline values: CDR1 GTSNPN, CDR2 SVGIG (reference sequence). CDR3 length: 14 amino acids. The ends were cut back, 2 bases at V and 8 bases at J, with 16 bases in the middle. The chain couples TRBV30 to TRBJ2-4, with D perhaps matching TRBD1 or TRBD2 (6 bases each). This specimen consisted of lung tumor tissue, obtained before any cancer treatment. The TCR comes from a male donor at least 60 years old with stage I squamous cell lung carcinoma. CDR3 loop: CAWSTLKGGDIQYF. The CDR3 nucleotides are TGTGCCTGGAGTACCTTGAAGGGGGGAGACATTCAGTACTTC.